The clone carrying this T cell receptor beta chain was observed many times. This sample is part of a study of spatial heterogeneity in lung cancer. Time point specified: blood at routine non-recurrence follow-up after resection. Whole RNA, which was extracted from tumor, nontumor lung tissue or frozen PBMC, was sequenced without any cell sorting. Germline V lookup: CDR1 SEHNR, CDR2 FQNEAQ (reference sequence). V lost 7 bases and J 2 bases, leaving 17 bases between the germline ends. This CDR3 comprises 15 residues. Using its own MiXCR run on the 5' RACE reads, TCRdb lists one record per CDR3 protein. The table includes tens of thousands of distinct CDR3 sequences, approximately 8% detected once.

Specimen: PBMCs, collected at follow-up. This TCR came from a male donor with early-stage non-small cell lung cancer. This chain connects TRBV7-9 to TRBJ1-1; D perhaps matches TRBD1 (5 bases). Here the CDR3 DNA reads TGTGCCAGCACCCTAACCGGGGCCCTAAACACTGAAGCTTTCTTT. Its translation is CASTLTGALNTEAFF.